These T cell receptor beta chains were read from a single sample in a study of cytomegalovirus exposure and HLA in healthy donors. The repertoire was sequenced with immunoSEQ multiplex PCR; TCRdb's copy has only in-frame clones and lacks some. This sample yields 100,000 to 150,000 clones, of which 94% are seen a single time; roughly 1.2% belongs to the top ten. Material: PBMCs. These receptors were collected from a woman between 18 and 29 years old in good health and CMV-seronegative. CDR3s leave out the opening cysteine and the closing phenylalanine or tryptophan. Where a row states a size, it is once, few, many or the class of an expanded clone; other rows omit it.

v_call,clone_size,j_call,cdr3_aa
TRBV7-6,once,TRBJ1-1,ASSFDIRGGTEAF
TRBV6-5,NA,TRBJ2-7,ASSPGALSYEQY
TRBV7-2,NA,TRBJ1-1,ASSFSGQGANTEAF
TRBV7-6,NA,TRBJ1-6,ASSLSVNSPLH
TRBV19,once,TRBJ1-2,ASSSRQGLYGYT
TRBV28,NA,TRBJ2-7,ASSLSTIPYEQY
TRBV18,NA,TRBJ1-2,ASSPEIQNYGYT
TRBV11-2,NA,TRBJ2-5,ASSFKQGTTHSRETQY
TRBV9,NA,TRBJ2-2,ATSHSPGLAFNTGELF
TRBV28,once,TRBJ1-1,ASTRDRANTEAF
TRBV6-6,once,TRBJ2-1,ASARRESYNEQF
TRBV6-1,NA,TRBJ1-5,ASSLTENQPQH
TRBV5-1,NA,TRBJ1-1,ASSLYEGDTEAF
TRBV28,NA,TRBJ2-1,ATRTSYEQF
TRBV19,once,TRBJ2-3,ASRPGLAGDTQY
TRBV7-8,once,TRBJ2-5,ASSLPSLHLEETQY
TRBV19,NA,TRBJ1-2,ASTGMGPDYGYT
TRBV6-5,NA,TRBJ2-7,ASSPDRIYYEQY
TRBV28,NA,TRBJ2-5,ASSFVMGRETQY
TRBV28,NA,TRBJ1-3,ASSPSGSGNTIY
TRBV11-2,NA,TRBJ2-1,ASSLDRGRNEQF
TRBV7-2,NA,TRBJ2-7,ASSLTGGLSSYEQY
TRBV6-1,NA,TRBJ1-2,ASSDRGNGYT
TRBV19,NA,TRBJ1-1,ASLQGQGRMNTEAF
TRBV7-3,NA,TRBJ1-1,ASSPQGDTEAF
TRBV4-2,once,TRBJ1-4,ASSQDAGGQGNEKLF
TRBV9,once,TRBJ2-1,ASSARGERRYPRNEQF
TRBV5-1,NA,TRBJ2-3,ASSFSELLGTDTQY
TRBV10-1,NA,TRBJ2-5,ASSSTGFGETQY
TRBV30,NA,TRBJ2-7,AWYGRASGGYEQY
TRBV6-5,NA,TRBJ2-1,ASSNFQGGNEQF
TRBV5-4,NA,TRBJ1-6,ASSHPTEANSPLH
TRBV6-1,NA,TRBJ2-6,ASSEALQGGRSGANVLT
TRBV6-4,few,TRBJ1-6,ASSDSTGGSPLH
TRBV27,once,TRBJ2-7,ASSLVLAGASEQY
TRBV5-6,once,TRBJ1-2,ASTQGPYGYT
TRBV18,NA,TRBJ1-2,ASSPATQGSGNYGYT
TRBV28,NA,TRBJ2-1,ASSPRGTRDNEQF
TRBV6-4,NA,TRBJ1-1,ASSRDRRSEAF
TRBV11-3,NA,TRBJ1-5,ASSLDHRDQEQLNQPQH
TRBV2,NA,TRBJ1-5,ASSERTGRPNQPQH
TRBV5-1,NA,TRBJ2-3,ASSFWGRNTDTQY
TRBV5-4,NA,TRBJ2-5,ASSKGKTGIQETQY
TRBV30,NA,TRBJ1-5,AWSPDRGNQPQH
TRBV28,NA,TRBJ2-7,ASSGQSRVNEQY
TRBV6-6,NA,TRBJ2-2,ASTEGVTGELF
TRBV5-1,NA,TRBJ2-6,ASSDGTNSGANVLT
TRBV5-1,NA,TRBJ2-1,ASRGGTTSSYNEQF
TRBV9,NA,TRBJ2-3,ASSATGYTDTQY
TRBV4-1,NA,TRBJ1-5,ASSIGTGDDQPQH
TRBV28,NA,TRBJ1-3,ASSGPPSGNTIY